This section outlines one TCR beta chain sequence together with its context. The antigen remains unidentified. Time point described: newly diagnosed GD, antithyroid drugs for less than 3 months. PBMC RNA was the source of the TCR library. The source of the sample is a study of regulatory T cells in long-lasting Graves disease. The TCR beta library used iRepertoire HTBI primers with Arm-PCR amplification of CDR3. TCRdb ran MiXCR on the multiplex PCR reads and lists one entry per CDR3 protein. The repertoire holds 350,000 to 550,000 distinct CDR3 sequences, with roughly 15% as singletons. Regarding the study as a whole: The persistent group shared around 3,000 public clonotypes, more than the approximately 930 shared by new patients.

This same sample was also taken into another study, of T cells in Graves' hyperthyroidism and ophthalmopathy. As that report states: Among clonotypes expanded in thyroid above 0.001, most were also found in blood. Separating ophthalmopathy from stable hyperthyroidism was achieved by a 13 V-J model.

The sequence was obtained from a woman aged 18-29 years with Graves disease. The specimen was peripheral blood mononuclear cells (PBMCs), collected at new diagnosis, from a patient treated with antithyroid drugs.

In DNA form, the CDR3 reads TGCAGTGCTAGAGATTATTCCACAACTAGCGGGGCGGGAGAGACCCAGTACTTC. Translation: CSARDYSTTSGAGETQYF. J is TRBJ2-5 and V is TRBV20-1; 10 positions match TRBD2. J gave up 4 bases and V 0 bases, and 14 bases lay outside the gene matches. Germline CDR1 is DFQATT and CDR2 is SNEGSKA (reference sequence). The CDR3 is made up of 18 amino acids.